The following is a T cell receptor beta chain sequence with its context. Its antigen is undetermined. Noted time point: new active TB diagnosis, blood taken before or within 7 days of starting treatment. Confirmation came from sputum smear and/or culture positivity for M. tuberculosis. The data were produced by immunoSEQ multiplex PCR, yet TCRdb's version contains in-frame clones alone and is incomplete. The data contain some 40,000 clones, approximately 95% of them singletons. The sample is drawn from a study of T cells in tuberculosis. In the study overall: In South Africa, adults with active tuberculosis were compared with IGRA-negative and latently infected IGRA-positive adolescents. Blood was taken before or within 7 days of anti-tuberculosis therapy.

The length of the CDR3 is 16 residues. Study-wide points: Samples were chosen by availability of cryopreserved specimens.

The source material was PBMCs, sampled at tuberculosis diagnosis. The source is an adult with tuberculosis. V is TRBV21-1 and J is TRBJ2-2; the DNA was not used to check the table's D call, TRBD1. TRBV21-1 is shown as a pseudogene. CDR3 nucleotides: TGTGCCAGCGACGTTACAGGGGGCGGTCCTGGCGGGGAGCTGTTTTTT. This translates into CASDVTGGGPGGELFF.